The clone carrying this T cell receptor (beta chain) occurred many times. CDR3 length: 14 residues. Germline-derived CDR1 and CDR2 are KGHSH and LQKENI. V was clipped by 5 bases and J by 5 bases; unmatched bases: 8. The sample belongs to a study of T cells in Graves' hyperthyroidism and ophthalmopathy. TCR beta CDR3 regions were amplified from RNA transcripts. The HTBI set primed first-round TCR CDR3 RT-PCR. TCRdb re-analysed the multiplex PCR reads in MiXCR, keeping a single row per CDR3 protein. The sample yields 550,000 to 850,000 distinct CDR3 sequences, 18% seen once. Sequenced material: blood. The TCR originated in a woman between 45 and 60 years old with Graves' hyperthyroidism that later progressed to Graves' ophthalmopathy. The chain combines TRBV18 with TRBJ1-2; 7 nucleotides agree with TRBD1. The CDR3 spells CASSSQGQQYGYTF. The CDR3 nucleotides are TGTGCCAGCTCATCACAGGGACAGCAGTATGGCTACACCTTC.